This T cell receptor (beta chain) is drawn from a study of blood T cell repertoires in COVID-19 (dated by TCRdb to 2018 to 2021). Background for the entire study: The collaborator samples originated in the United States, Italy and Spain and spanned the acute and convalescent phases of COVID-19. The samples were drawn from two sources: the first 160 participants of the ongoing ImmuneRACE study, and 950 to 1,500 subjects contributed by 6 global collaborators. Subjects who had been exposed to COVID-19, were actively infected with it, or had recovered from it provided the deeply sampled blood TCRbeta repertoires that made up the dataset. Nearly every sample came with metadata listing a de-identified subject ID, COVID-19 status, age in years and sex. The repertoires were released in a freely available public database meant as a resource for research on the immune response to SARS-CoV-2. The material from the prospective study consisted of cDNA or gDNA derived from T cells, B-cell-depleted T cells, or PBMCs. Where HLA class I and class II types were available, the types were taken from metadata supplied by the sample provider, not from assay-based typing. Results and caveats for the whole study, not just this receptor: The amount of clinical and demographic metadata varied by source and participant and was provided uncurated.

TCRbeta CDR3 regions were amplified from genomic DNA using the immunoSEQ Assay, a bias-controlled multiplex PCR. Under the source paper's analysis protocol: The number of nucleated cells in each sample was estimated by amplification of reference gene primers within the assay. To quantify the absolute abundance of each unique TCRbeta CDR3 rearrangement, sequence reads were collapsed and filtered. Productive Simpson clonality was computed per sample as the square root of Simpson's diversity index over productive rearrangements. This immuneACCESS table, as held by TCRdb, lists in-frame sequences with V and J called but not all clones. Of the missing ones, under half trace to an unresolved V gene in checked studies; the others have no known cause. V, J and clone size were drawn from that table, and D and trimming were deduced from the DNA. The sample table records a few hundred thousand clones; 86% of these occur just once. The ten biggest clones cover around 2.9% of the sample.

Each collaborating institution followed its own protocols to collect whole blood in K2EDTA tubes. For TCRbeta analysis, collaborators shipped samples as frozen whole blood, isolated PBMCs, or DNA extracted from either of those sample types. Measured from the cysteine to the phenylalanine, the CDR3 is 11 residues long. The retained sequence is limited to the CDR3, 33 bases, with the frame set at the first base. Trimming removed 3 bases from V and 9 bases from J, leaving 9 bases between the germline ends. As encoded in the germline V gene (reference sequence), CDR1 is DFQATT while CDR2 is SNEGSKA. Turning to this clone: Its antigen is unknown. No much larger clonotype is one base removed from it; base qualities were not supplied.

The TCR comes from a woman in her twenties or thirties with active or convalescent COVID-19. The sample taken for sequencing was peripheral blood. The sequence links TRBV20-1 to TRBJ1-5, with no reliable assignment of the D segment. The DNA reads TGCAGTGCTAGGTCCTCGGGGCCCCAGCATTTT. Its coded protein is CSARSSGPQHF.